What follows are 18 T cell receptor beta chains derived from one specimen sequenced in a study of molecular identifiers for immune sequencing clone quantification. TCRdb recomputed calls from the PCR reads with MiXCR, one row per CDR3 protein. The sample lists more than 250,000 distinct CDR3 sequences, 20% to 25% occurring once. Input material: naive CD8+ T cells from blood, with Jurkat cell RNA spiked in. Subset defined: FACS-sorted CD8+CD4-CCR7+CD45RA+ naive T cells. These receptors all come from a human donor in good health. Some libraries in this study had Jurkat cell RNA spiked in.

In this sample, this clonotype turned up many times. V usage is TRBV6-5 and J usage is TRBJ2-7, with D perhaps matching TRBD1 (5 bases). In germline, CDR1 is MNHEY, CDR2 SVGAGI. With 2 bases removed from V and 6 bases from J, the gap between germline ends came to 11 bases. This CDR3 is built from 13 residues. CDR3 sequence: CASSYQGPSEQYF. CDR3 nucleotide sequence: TGTGCCAGCAGTTACCAGGGCCCCTCCGAGCAGTACTTC.

This clonotype showed up many times. J is TRBJ1-5 and V is TRBV4-3, with D possibly being TRBD1 (5 bases). Germline CDR1 LGHNA, CDR2 YSLEER. The V end lost 0 bases, the J end lost 0 bases, and 9 bases lay between the germline ends. There are 16 residues in the CDR3. The CDR3 DNA sequence: TGCGCCAGCAGCCAAGAACAGGATGATAGCAATCAGCCCCAGCATTTT. Its translation: CASSQEQDDSNQPQHF.

This clonotype was found many times. The rearrangement uses TRBV3-1 and TRBJ1-4; tentatively, D is TRBD1 (5 bases). Germline-derived CDR1 and CDR2 are LGHDT and YNNKEL (reference sequence). The V gene lost 1 base and the J gene lost 7 bases, with 13 bases spanning the gap. The CDR3 is made up of 15 amino acids. CDR3 residues: CASSQADPGGEKLFF. The DNA for the CDR3 is TGTGCCAGCAGCCAAGCGGACCCGGGGGGTGAAAAACTGTTTTTT.

This clonotype was counted at least ten times. This chain connects TRBV5-6 to TRBJ2-7, with a tentative D call TRBD1 (6 bases). The germline V gene encodes CDR1 SGHDT and CDR2 YYEEEE. CDR3 length: 13 amino acids. V was pared by 1 base and J by 4 bases, with 9 bases between. CDR3 loop: CASSLSGVYEQYF. For the CDR3, the DNA is TGTGCCAGCAGCTTGTCAGGGGTGTACGAGCAGTACTTC. The complete variable domain, with remaining parts taken from reference TRBV5-6 and TRBJ2-7, reads DAGVTQSPTHLIKTRGQQVTLRCSPKSGHDTVSWYQQALGQGPQFIFQYYEEEERQRGNFPDRFSGHQFPNYSSELNVNALLLGDSALYLCASSLSGVYEQYFGPGTRLTVT.

This chain uses TRBV27 with TRBJ2-5; 13 nucleotides match TRBD2. The CDR3 totals 17 residues. After removal of 4 bases from V and 1 base from J, the junction contained 6 bases not matched to a gene. CDR1 and CDR2 (germline): MNHEY, SMNVEV (reference sequence). The CDR3 protein is CASSSPGLAGAQETQYF. CDR3 in DNA: TGTGCCAGCAGTTCCCCCGGACTAGCGGGGGCCCAAGAGACCCAGTACTTC.

This clonotype was counted many times. The V call is TRBV7-6, the J call TRBJ2-1; 9 nucleotides line up with TRBD1. The ends lost 1 base at V and 6 bases at J; junction bases unmatched: 4. CDR3 length equals 15 residues. The V gene's germline CDR1 is SGHVS and CDR2 FNYEAQ. In DNA, the CDR3 is TGTGCCAGCAGCTTAGGGGGACAGGGTACCAATGAGCAGTTCTTC. Protein: CASSLGGQGTNEQFF.

With regard to this clonotype: A read error is possible here, since a much larger clone lies one base away. The V and J genes are TRBV29-1 and TRBJ1-5; unclear D gene. The V gene's germline CDR1 is SQVTM and CDR2 ANQGSEA. Trimming cost V 4 bases and J 2 bases, with 6 bases left between them. The CDR3 is 12 residues long. This CDR3 is CSVVRGNQPQHF. In nucleotides, the CDR3 is TGCAGCGTTGTTCGGGGCAATCAGCCCCAGCATTTT.

On this clonotype itself: One base away lies a much larger clone, so this may be a sequencing read error. Lacking the conserved final phenylalanine or tryptophan, this CDR3 likely reflects a read error. The chain combines TRBV29-1 with TRBJ2-3; D is ambiguous. Deletions cut 3 bases from V and 7 bases from J, with 8 bases between. The CDR3 is made up of 11 amino acids. Germline V gene sequence: CDR1 SQVTM, CDR2 ANQGSEA. This chain's CDR3 is CSVELRYTQYL. Written as DNA, the CDR3 is TGCAGCGTTGAGCTTAGATATACGCAGTATCTT.

This clonotype was observed many times. The chain employs TRBV28 and TRBJ2-3; 8 nucleotides match TRBD1. There are 17 residues in the CDR3. Trimming at V came to 3 bases and at J to 0 bases, leaving 8 bases not matched to a gene. Germline CDR1 and CDR2: MDHEN and SYDVKM. The CDR3 bases are TGTGCCAGCAGTTTCCACGCGACAGGGGCGAGCACAGATACGCAGTATTTT. Residues: CASSFHATGASTDTQYF.

This clonotype was counted ten times or more. The chain joins TRBV28 to TRBJ2-1; D not certain. Germline V lookup: CDR1 MDHEN, CDR2 SYDVKM. The CDR3 covers 15 residues. Deletions cut 6 bases from V and 5 bases from J, with 17 bases between. As DNA, the CDR3 is TGTGCCAGCAGCCGGCCCCGGAGCGTCGACAATGAGCAGTTCTTC. Its protein is CASSRPRSVDNEQFF.

This clonotype was seen at least ten times. The CDR3: CASSYSSGTGDRGTEAFF. In DNA form, the CDR3 reads TGTGCCAGCAGTTACTCTTCCGGGACAGGAGATCGAGGCACTGAAGCTTTCTTT. The chain is built from TRBV6-2 or TRBV6-3 and TRBJ1-1, with 8 bases fitting TRBD1. CDR1 MNHEY and CDR2 SVGEGT come from the germline V gene. The trim removed 0 bases at V and 4 bases at J, leaving 13 bases unmatched. CDR3 size: 18 residues.

This clonotype was seen ten or more times. This sequence joins TRBV20-1 and TRBJ2-7; 8 bases are a match to TRBD1. V was pared by 4 bases and J by 3 bases, with 5 bases of the junction left unmatched. This CDR3 is built from 13 residues. The germline CDR1 and CDR2 sequences are DFQATT and SNEGSKA (reference sequence). CDR3 DNA: TGCAGTGCTAAGACAGGGGTAGACTACGAGCAGTACTTC. Translating gives CSAKTGVDYEQYF.

This clonotype was observed at least ten times. V and J are TRBV12-3 or TRBV12-4 and TRBJ2-2; D unresolved. The CDR3 has 14 amino acids. V was pared by 5 bases and J by 0 bases, with 7 bases between. The CDR3 DNA reads as TGTGCCAGCAGTCCCCAAGCGAACACCGGGGAGCTGTTTTTT. Translating gives CASSPQANTGELFF.

This clonotype was counted between two and nine times. The chain uses TRBV12-3 or TRBV12-4 and TRBJ2-2, with TRBD1 matching over 7 bases. The CDR3 has 16 residues. V lost 6 bases, J lost 1 base, and 8 bases stayed unmatched. The CDR3 spells CASSSDRAENTGELFF. CDR3 coding DNA: TGTGCCAGCAGCTCCGACAGGGCTGAGAACACCGGGGAGCTGTTTTTT.

As to this clonotype: The junction differs from germline at one of its ends, possibly a read error. The chain links TRBV23-1 to TRBJ2-7, with 7 nucleotides matching TRBD1. TRBV23-1 is an open reading frame whose function is uncertain. The CDR3 is 17 residues long. The CDR3 sequence: CASSQSNNRGNSYERYF. Here the CDR3 DNA reads TGCGCCAGCAGTCAATCCAATAACAGGGGTAACTCCTACGAGCGGTACTTC.

The V and J genes are TRBV7-9 and TRBJ1-2; D ambiguous. CDR1 SEHNR and CDR2 FQNEAQ come from the germline V gene (reference sequence). Trimming shortened V by 2 bases and J by 4 bases, and 14 bases separated the two germline ends. CDR3 size: 15 residues. In DNA form, the CDR3 reads TGTGCCAGCAGCTTAAATTCCGCAGGCCTCTATGGCTACACCTTC. Its protein is CASSLNSAGLYGYTF.

This clonotype was counted many times. The V gene is TRBV24-1, the J gene TRBJ1-5, with TRBD1 as a possible D gene (5 bases). The V gene's germline CDR1 is KGHDR and CDR2 SFDVKD. The ends were cut back, 7 bases at V and 0 bases at J, with 9 bases in the middle. The CDR3 is 14 residues long. The chain's CDR3 is CATSSRDSNQPQHF. CDR3 nucleotide sequence: TGTGCCACCAGCTCCAGGGATAGCAATCAGCCCCAGCATTTT.

This clonotype appeared many times. The chain links TRBV6-5 to TRBJ2-1; 7 bases line up with TRBD1. This CDR3 has 16 residues. The germline V gene has CDR1 MNHEY and CDR2 SVGAGI. The V gene end was trimmed by 5 bases and the J gene end by 7 bases; junction bases not matched to a gene: 14. CDR3 sequence: CASSNRSGGPRNEQFF. The CDR3 DNA is TGTGCCAGCAGTAATCGCTCAGGGGGTCCTCGGAATGAGCAGTTCTTC.